The source of this T cell receptor beta chain is a study of pediatric ulcerative colitis. Sequencing used immunoSEQ multiplex PCR; TCRdb keeps in-frame clones, though not all of them. This sample has about 36,000 clones, with roughly 80% found just once. The germline V gene encodes CDR1 GTSNPN and CDR2 SVGIG (reference sequence). Deletions cut 3 bases from V and 0 bases from J, with 12 bases between. The CDR3 covers 15 residues. This clone was seen only a few times. The source is a girl aged 5-17 years with moderate ulcerative colitis. The chain has TRBV30 and TRBJ1-3, with D possibly TRBD1 on 5 matching bases. Sequenced: blood. Written as DNA, the CDR3 is TGTGCCTGGAGCCAAACAGGAGTCTCTGGAAACACCATATATTTT. This sequence encodes CAWSQTGVSGNTIYF.